This is a list of T cell receptor beta chains from one sample in a study of control samples from healthy donors and cancer patients. The data were produced by immunoSEQ multiplex PCR, yet TCRdb's version contains in-frame clones alone and is incomplete. The data contain roughly 63,000 clones, 85% to 90% of them singletons. What was sequenced was PBMCs. Receptor source: a man aged 55 to 69 with colorectal cancer. CDR3s leave out the opening cysteine and the closing phenylalanine or tryptophan.

v_call	j_call	cdr3_aa
TRBV11-3	TRBJ1-1	ASSPGQGADTEAF
TRBV10-3	TRBJ1-5	AISEGANSNQPQH
TRBV7-2	TRBJ2-5	ASSQYRGQETQY
TRBV5-1	TRBJ1-2	ASSYNLGEDSYGYT
TRBV6-5	TRBJ2-2	ATKRGGNTGELF
TRBV15	TRBJ1-5	ATSRVDRGSLQPQH
TRBV18	TRBJ1-1	ASSPLDGRNTEAF
TRBV2	TRBJ2-2	ASSGQGPNTGELF
TRBV30	TRBJ1-6	AWSVTGFSPLH
TRBV12-3/TRBV12-4	TRBJ1-5	ASSPSGSPQH
TRBV7-6	TRBJ2-5	ASSLMPQGGPETQY
TRBV7-9	TRBJ1-5	ASSLVGWPQH
TRBV18	TRBJ1-3	ASSPPGDGNTIY
TRBV4-1	TRBJ2-5	ASSPLKGETQY
TRBV5-1	TRBJ2-1	ASSLGGGRYNEQF
TRBV5-1	TRBJ2-1	ASTTGTGDYNEQF
TRBV11-2	TRBJ2-7	ASSLPREGKKQY
TRBV9	TRBJ2-1	ASSPGGVYNEQF
TRBV28	TRBJ2-7	ASSLILVGSSYEQY
TRBV12-3/TRBV12-4	TRBJ1-2	ASSPGGGLGYT
TRBV10-2	TRBJ2-7	ASSLTSGGPSEQY
TRBV18	TRBJ2-7	ASSLGQPVGYEQY
TRBV2	TRBJ1-2	AIWIGGVYGYT
TRBV6-5	TRBJ2-1	ASSWTGDSYNEQF
TRBV14	TRBJ2-1	ASSQLSGGLNEQF
TRBV5-1	TRBJ1-3	ASSLAGADGNTIY
TRBV7-2	TRBJ2-3	ASRVGSGTHTDTQY
TRBV27	TRBJ1-6	ASSGTGGNSPLH
TRBV20-1	TRBJ2-1	SARARGEQF
TRBV5-6	TRBJ2-7	ASSRPGQGNYEQY